The clone carrying this T cell receptor (beta chain) showed up just a few times. This record comes from a study of shared T cell receptors in the human thymus. Assay: immunoSEQ multiplex PCR; the TCRdb copy retains only in-frame clones and omits some. Seen here are 450,000 to 650,000 clones, 70% to 80% observed once, and the top ten hold around 0.013%. A further study also used this sample, focusing on human thymus T cells.

Sequenced input: thymocytes. This TCR derives from a boy in the first two years of life with a congenital heart defect.

The CDR3 spells CAISYSGGPGETQYF. The CDR3, as DNA: TGTGCCATCAGTTATTCGGGAGGGCCAGGGGAGACCCAGTACTTC. The chain links TRBV10-3 to TRBJ2-5; TRBD2 matches at 8 bases. Losses at the gene ends were 5 bases for V and 5 bases for J; bases not matched to a gene: 10. This CDR3 has 15 amino acids. CDR1 ENHRY and CDR2 SYGVKD come from the germline V gene.